Below, 4 T cell receptor beta chains from the same sample are listed, as sequenced in a study of technical replicates of blood from several donors. Repertoires were generated with immunoSEQ multiplex PCR, while TCRdb's copy carries only in-frame clones and drops some. Here the sample spans tens of thousands of clones, 95% being singletons. Material for sequencing was T cells isolated from PBMCs. All receptors derive from a human donor in good health.

The chain couples TRBV15 to TRBJ2-3, with D perhaps TRBD2 (5 bases). Germline loops: CDR1 LNHNV, CDR2 YYDKDF (reference sequence). The CDR3 has 15 residues. Between the trimmed V and J ends, which lost 0 bases and 1 base, there was a span of 8 bases. CDR3 residues: CATSRDLGGTDTQYF. CDR3 nucleotides: TGTGCCACCAGCAGAGATTTGGGAGGCACAGATACGCAGTATTTT.

The J gene is TRBJ2-1, the V gene TRBV4-3, with TRBD1 matching over 9 bases. Germline V lookup: CDR1 LGHNA, CDR2 YSLEER. CDR3 size: 15 residues. V shed 5 bases and J 5 bases; nucleotides not matched to a gene: 7. The CDR3 here is CASSYEDRGDNEQFF. The CDR3 DNA is TGCGCCAGCAGCTATGAGGACAGGGGAGACAATGAGCAGTTCTTC.

The V call is TRBV9, the J call TRBJ2-7; TRBD2 is a possible D gene (5 bases). Trimming stripped 0 bases from V and 3 bases from J, with 13 bases between. In germline, CDR1 is SGDLS, CDR2 YYNGEE. This CDR3 comprises 15 residues. The chain's CDR3 is CASSVAVGEFYEQYF. The CDR3 DNA follows: TGTGCCAGCAGCGTAGCTGTGGGAGAGTTCTACGAGCAGTACTTC.

The chain employs TRBV7-9 and TRBJ2-1; 12 bases map to TRBD1. Germline-derived CDR1 and CDR2 are SEHNR and FQNEAQ (reference sequence). The CDR3 is 15 amino acids. V was clipped by 11 bases and J by 3 bases; unmatched bases: 8. The CDR3 DNA is TGTGCCGGATCCCGGGACAGGGGGCACTACAATGAGCAGTTCTTC. Encoded protein: CAGSRDRGHYNEQFF.